This T cell receptor (beta chain) was found in a study of blood T cell repertoires in COVID-19. Study background: Sample material is recorded as cDNA or gDNA derived from T cells, B-cell-depleted T cells, or PBMCs.

V lost 0 bases, J lost 12 bases, and 15 bases lay in between. The CDR3 spans 13 residues. Germline V gives CDR1 SGHKS, CDR2 YYEKEE (reference sequence). Study processing details: How many nucleated cells were present was estimated from reference gene primer amplification. Produced via immunoSEQ multiplex PCR; TCRdb's table is partial and in-frame only. V and J calls and clone size are given by that table; D and trimming were obtained from the DNA. The profile covers about 280,000 clones, with roughly nine tenths appearing a single time and approximately 8.2% taken by the ten largest. The receptor was isolated from a man between 40 and 49 years old with active or convalescent COVID-19. The sample consisted of peripheral blood. The chain carries TRBV5-5 and TRBJ1-1; D remains ambiguous. The CDR3 DNA follows: TGTGCCAGCAGCTTGGGGGCCCTGAGTGAGTCTTTCTTT. The encoded protein is CASSLGALSESFF.